These 18 T cell receptor beta chains were sequenced from one sample in a study of TIL therapy for anti-PD-1-resistant metastatic lung cancer. The immunoSEQ assay was v3. Here immunoSEQ multiplex PCR was the method, and the copy in TCRdb shows in-frame clones only, minus some. The repertoire includes 16,000 or so clones, 74% of them detected once, and 36% sits in the top ten. The sample's time point: pre-treatment sample, taken before nivolumab and TIL therapy. Sequenced material: blood, taken at baseline. These receptors were taken from a person aged 25-85 years with non-small cell lung cancer.

This chain's CDR3 is CASSQGQVNTEAFF. The CDR3 nucleotides read TGCGCCAGCAGCCAGGGACAGGTGAACACTGAAGCTTTCTTT. The chain employs TRBV5-1 and TRBJ1-1, with 8 nucleotides matching TRBD1. In germline, CDR1 is SGHRS, CDR2 YFSETQ. This CDR3 is built from 14 residues. J was trimmed by 0 bases and V by 4 bases; bases with no gene match: 2.

In this sample, this clone turned up once. The CDR3 loop is CASSLEGWSRESEQFF. The CDR3 DNA sequence: TGTGCCAGCAGCTTAGAGGGTTGGAGCCGTGAGAGTGAGCAGTTCTTC. V gene TRBV7-2 combines with J gene TRBJ2-1; D is uncertain. Trimming stripped 1 base from V and 9 bases from J, with 19 bases between. The CDR3 spans 16 residues. In germline, CDR1 is SGHTA, CDR2 FQGNSA.

This clone appeared a few times. The chain carries TRBV4-1 and TRBJ2-5, with 10 nucleotides matching TRBD1. This CDR3 comprises 15 residues. CDR1 and CDR2 from the germline V gene are MGHRA and YSYEKL. With 8 bases clipped from V and 4 bases from J, the junction kept 10 bases outside the gene matches. CDR3: CASSRQGASAETQYF. The CDR3 region has the DNA TGCGCCAGCTCCAGACAGGGGGCGTCGGCAGAGACCCAGTACTTC.

The genes are TRBV11-3 and TRBJ1-1; D is possibly TRBD1 (5 bases). There are 15 residues in the CDR3. Germline values: CDR1 SGHNT, CDR2 YENEEA. V gave up 0 bases and J gave up 5 bases, with 13 bases separating them. CDR3 sequence: CASSLELVGGTEAFF. In DNA form, the CDR3 reads TGTGCCAGCAGCTTAGAATTGGTCGGGGGGACTGAAGCTTTCTTT.

V gene TRBV7-6 combines with J gene TRBJ1-5; D is ambiguous. CDR3 size: 11 residues. V lost 4 bases, J lost 7 bases, and 5 bases lay in between. CDR1 SGHVS and CDR2 FNYEAQ come from the germline V gene. The CDR3 coding sequence is TGTGCCAGCAGCTCCGCCCAGCCCCAGCATTTT. This sequence encodes CASSSAQPQHF.

J is TRBJ2-7 and V is TRBV5-6, with TRBD2 matching over 10 bases. The V gene end was trimmed by 5 bases and the J gene end by 3 bases; junction bases not matched to a gene: 14. The CDR3 loop spans 17 amino acids. The germline CDR1 and CDR2 sequences are SGHDT and YYEEEE. As DNA, the CDR3 is TGTGCCAGCAGTTCCGAGGCTAGCGGGGGATACCTCTACGAGCAGTACTTC. Protein sequence: CASSSEASGGYLYEQYF.

The chain has TRBV19 and TRBJ2-1; 12 bases map to TRBD2. J was trimmed by 4 bases and V by 3 bases; bases with no gene match: 4. The CDR3 is 16 amino acids. The germline gives CDR1 LNHDA, CDR2 SQIVND (reference sequence). This CDR3 reads CASSIGLAGRYNEQFF. CDR3 in DNA: TGTGCCAGTAGTATTGGACTAGCGGGACGGTACAATGAGCAGTTCTTC.

This chain joins TRBV7-9 and TRBJ2-3; D perhaps matches TRBD2 (6 bases). Germline V lookup: CDR1 SEHNR, CDR2 FQNEAQ (reference sequence). The CDR3 consists of 15 residues. Trimming removed 5 bases from V and 0 bases from J, with 12 bases in between. The CDR3 protein is CASSPRLVSTDTQYF. The CDR3 DNA follows: TGTGCCAGCAGCCCCCGACTAGTGAGCACAGATACGCAGTATTTT.

The chain recombines TRBV11-3 with TRBJ2-3, with TRBD1 matching over 9 bases. Germline CDR1 and CDR2: SGHNT and YENEEA. The V segment lost 3 bases and the J segment 3 bases; nucleotides outside the gene matches: 7. CDR3 length: 16 residues. CDR3 loop: CASSFSVGQGTDTQYF. DNA of the CDR3: TGTGCCAGCAGCTTTTCAGTGGGACAGGGAACAGATACGCAGTATTTT.

This clone has only one observation. CDR3: CATGAGGPPDTQYF. CDR3 sequence (DNA): TGTGCCACCGGAGCGGGGGGGCCGCCAGATACGCAGTATTTT. The genes are TRBV9 and TRBJ2-3, with TRBD2 matching over 10 bases. V shed 9 bases and J 4 bases; nucleotides not matched to a gene: 8. The CDR3 contains 14 residues. Germline CDR1 reads SGDLS; CDR2 reads YYNGEE.

Points on this clone: Sequence at one end of the junction differs from germline and may be a read error. This rearrangement joins TRBV7-7 to TRBJ2-2; 9 bases are a match to TRBD1. The germline gives CDR1 SSHAT, CDR2 FNYEAQ (reference sequence). CDR3 length: 14 amino acids. The CDR3 bases are TGTGCTAGCAGCCAGCGGACAGGGGCCGGGGAGCTGTTTTTT. It translates to CASSQRTGAGELFF. The complete variable domain, with remaining parts taken from reference TRBV7-7 and TRBJ2-2, reads GAGVSQSPRYKVTKRGQDVTLRCDPISSHATLYWYQQALGQGPEFLTYFNYEAQPDKSGLPSDRFSAERPEGSISTLTIQRTEQRDSAMYRCASSQRTGAGELFFGEGSRLTVL.

The rearrangement uses TRBV7-2 and TRBJ1-3; 9 bases match TRBD1. The CDR3 sequence is 15 residues long. The junction had 4 bases not matched to a gene; V was cut back by 5 bases and J by 2 bases. In germline, CDR1 is SGHTA, CDR2 FQGNSA. Here the CDR3 DNA reads TGTGCCAGCAGCCCAGGGACAGGGACTGGAAACACCATATATTTT. Residues: CASSPGTGTGNTIYF.

The J gene is TRBJ1-1, the V gene TRBV6-5; the D is unclear. This CDR3 region has 13 residues. Germline CDR1 MNHEY, CDR2 SVGAGI. V was shortened by 1 base and J by 5 bases, with 8 bases between the two germline ends. CDR3 nucleotides: TGTGCCAGCAGTTACTTCGGGGAAACTGAAGCTTTCTTT. Protein product: CASSYFGETEAFF.

This clone was seen more than once but under ten times. The chain recombines TRBV5-8 with TRBJ1-1, with D possibly TRBD1 on 5 matching bases. The CDR3 runs 14 residues. Trimming cost V 4 bases and J 2 bases, with 12 bases left between them. CDR1 SGHTS and CDR2 YDEGEE come from the germline V gene. CDR3 sequence (DNA): TGTGCCAGCAGCCGGGGCATGGTAAACACTGAAGCTTTCTTT. This translates into CASSRGMVNTEAFF.

The rearrangement joins TRBV9 to TRBJ2-7; a weak D match, TRBD2 (6 bases). The V end was cut by 4 bases, the J end by 3 bases, with 20 bases between. The CDR3 has 16 amino acids. The germline gives CDR1 SGDLS, CDR2 YYNGEE. For the CDR3, the DNA is TGTGCCAGCAGCCTTAGTGAGGGACTTGTTGGCTACGAGCAGTACTTC. It translates to CASSLSEGLVGYEQYF. Based on the CDR3 plus reference TRBV9 and TRBJ2-7, the full variable domain is DSGVTQTPKHLITATGQRVTLRCSPRSGDLSVYWYQQSLDQGLQFLIQYYNGEERAKGNILERFSAQQFPDLHSELNLSSLELGDSALYFCASSLSEGLVGYEQYFGPGTRLTVT.

This clone appeared once. V gene TRBV19 combines with J gene TRBJ2-7; 8 nucleotides line up with TRBD1. This CDR3 spans 13 amino acids. Germline loops: CDR1 LNHDA, CDR2 SQIVND (reference sequence). The V and J ends lost 2 bases and 5 bases, in that order; junction bases with no gene match: 2. CDR3: CASSIIQGDEQYF. The CDR3 DNA reads TGTGCCAGTAGTATAATACAGGGGGACGAGCAGTACTTC.

V and J are TRBV4-2 and TRBJ1-1; possibly TRBD1 for D (5 bases). The CDR3 sequence is 13 residues long. Per the germline V gene, CDR1 is LGHNA and CDR2 is YNFKEQ. V was shortened by 1 base and J by 6 bases, with 9 bases between the two germline ends. DNA of the CDR3: TGTGCCAGCAGCCAAGTAGGGACTGCTGAAGCTTTCTTT. It yields the protein CASSQVGTAEAFF.

The J gene is TRBJ1-1, the V gene TRBV5-1; a weak D match, TRBD1 (6 bases). The germline V gene has CDR1 SGHRS and CDR2 YFSETQ. V was cut by 0 bases and J by 1 base, with 7 bases left in between. The CDR3 has 14 amino acids. CDR3 bases: TGCGCCAGCAGCTTGGAGGGGGGGAACACTGAAGCTTTCTTT. Its protein product is CASSLEGGNTEAFF.